The 20 T cell receptor beta chains reported below all come from one sample, sequenced in a study of OX40 agonist ivuxolimab in advanced cancers. TCRdb keeps only in-frame clones here, not all; method: immunoSEQ multiplex PCR. The table includes under 85,000 clones, over 75% detected once. Here the sequenced sample was CD4+ or CD8+ T cells sorted from blood, taken in a trial of the OX40 agonist ivuxolimab. The receptors derive from an adult with an advanced solid tumor such as melanoma, head and neck, liver or kidney cancer.

The V and J genes are TRBV15 and TRBJ2-5; the match to TRBD2 covers 10 bases. V trimming: 1 base; J trimming: 4 bases; junction bases outside the gene matches: 3. Germline-derived CDR1 and CDR2 are LNHNV and YYDKDF (reference sequence). The CDR3 is 15 amino acids. The CDR3 reads CATSRGAGGPETQYF. The DNA of the CDR3 is TGTGCCACCAGCAGAGGAGCGGGGGGGCCAGAGACCCAGTACTTC.

A few counts support this clone. This sequence joins TRBV10-3 and TRBJ1-6; D is uncertain. The CDR3 runs to 13 residues. The V gene lost 10 bases and the J gene lost 6 bases, with 13 bases spanning the gap. Germline V gives CDR1 ENHRY, CDR2 SYGVKD. CDR3 residues: CATHTSPNSPLHF. The CDR3 DNA sequence: TGTGCCACCCACACGAGCCCTAATTCACCCCTCCACTTT.

The chain recombines TRBV28 with TRBJ1-4; tentative D call: TRBD1 (6 bases). Germline CDR1 MDHEN, CDR2 SYDVKM. The CDR3 totals 17 residues. The V end lost 6 bases, the J end lost 0 bases, and 17 bases lay between the germline ends. The CDR3 reads CASSGRSGVATNEKLFF. The CDR3 DNA follows: TGTGCCAGCAGCGGACGCTCAGGGGTTGCAACTAATGAAAAACTGTTTTTT.

The rearrangement links TRBV15 to TRBJ2-5, with TRBD2 matching 15 bases. The germline gives CDR1 LNHNV, CDR2 YYDKDF (reference sequence). The J segment lost 4 bases and the V segment lost 9 bases, leaving 3 bases of the junction unmatched. This CDR3 is built from 14 residues. The CDR3 reads CATGLAGGSETQYF. The CDR3 DNA sequence: TGTGCCACGGGACTAGCGGGGGGATCAGAGACCCAGTACTTC. Filled out from reference TRBV15 and TRBJ2-5, the complete variable domain reads DAMVIQNPRYQVTQFGKPVTLSCSQTLNHNVMYWYQQKSSQAPKLLFHYYDKDFNNEADTPDNFQSRRPNTSFCFLDIRSPGLGDTAMYLCATGLAGGSETQYFGPGTRLLVL.

V gene TRBV5-1 combines with J gene TRBJ2-2; 10 bases map to TRBD2. Germline V lookup: CDR1 SGHRS, CDR2 YFSETQ. There are 17 residues in the CDR3. The V and J ends lost 4 bases and 2 bases, in that order; junction bases with no gene match: 8. The DNA for the CDR3 is TGCGCCAGCAGCCTGGACCTAGCGGGGGCCAACACCGGGGAGCTGTTTTTT. This translates into CASSLDLAGANTGELFF.

This CDR3 reads CASKGQGRSYEQYF. The DNA for the CDR3 is TGTGCCAGCAAGGGACAGGGGAGGTCCTACGAGCAGTACTTC. J is TRBJ2-7 and V is TRBV6-1; TRBD1 matches at 10 bases. Looked up from germline, CDR1 is MNHNS and CDR2 is SASEGT. The CDR3 extends over 14 amino acids. V shed 7 bases and J 1 base; nucleotides not matched to a gene: 4.

The V and J genes are TRBV2 and TRBJ2-5, with TRBD2 identical over 9 bases. The CDR3 extends over 15 amino acids. CDR1 and CDR2 (germline): SNHLY, FYNNEI. J was trimmed by 2 bases and V by 2 bases; bases with no gene match: 3. The chain's CDR3 is CASSENSGGQETQYF. CDR3 coding DNA: TGTGCCAGCAGTGAAAATAGCGGGGGTCAAGAGACCCAGTACTTC. The full variable domain, its missing parts supplied by reference TRBV2 and TRBJ2-5, is EPEVTQTPSHQVTQMGQEVILRCVPISNHLYFYWYRQILGQKVEFLVSFYNNEISEKSEIFDDQFSVERPDGSNFTLKIRSTKLEDSAMYFCASSENSGGQETQYFGPGTRLLVL.

The chain recombines TRBV6-5 with TRBJ2-1; perhaps TRBD1 as D (6 bases). Germline assignment: CDR1 MNHEY and CDR2 SVGAGI. CDR3 length: 12 residues. Trimming stripped 6 bases from V and 8 bases from J, with 11 bases between. The CDR3: CASRAQGDEQFF. The CDR3 DNA reads TGTGCCAGCAGGGCACAGGGCGATGAGCAGTTCTTC.

This sequence joins TRBV27 and TRBJ1-4; D perhaps matches TRBD1 (5 bases). V lost 2 bases, J lost 8 bases, and 12 bases lay in between. The CDR3 has 14 amino acids. Germline assignment: CDR1 MNHEY and CDR2 SMNVEV (reference sequence). The CDR3 protein is CASSLTAKGEKLFF. The DNA of the CDR3 is TGTGCCAGCAGTTTAACCGCGAAGGGGGAAAAACTGTTTTTT.

The chain employs TRBV28 and TRBJ1-1, with no clear D. CDR3 length equals 14 residues. With 5 bases removed from V and 1 base from J, the gap between germline ends came to 11 bases. Germline V CDR1 and CDR2: MDHEN, SYDVKM. The CDR3 bases are TGTGCCAGCAGTGTCGAACAGTCGAACACTGAAGCTTTCTTT. It translates to CASSVEQSNTEAFF.

The chain carries TRBV11-2 and TRBJ2-3; 8 positions agree with TRBD1. The CDR3 covers 14 residues. The germline V gene has CDR1 SGHAT and CDR2 FQNNGV. The V and J ends lost 4 bases and 3 bases, in that order; junction bases with no gene match: 3. CDR3 sequence: CASSWDRLTDTQYF. CDR3 coding DNA: TGTGCCAGCAGCTGGGACAGGCTGACAGATACGCAGTATTTT.

The V and J genes are TRBV28 and TRBJ2-7, with 10 bases aligning to TRBD2. Germline CDR1 is MDHEN and CDR2 is SYDVKM. The CDR3 is 16 amino acids. V lost 5 bases and J lost 5; bases outside the gene matches: 12. CDR3 coding DNA: TGTGCCAGCAGTCGGTCGGCTAGCGGGAGACTCCACGAGCAGTACTTC. Amino acid sequence: CASSRSASGRLHEQYF.

By frequency in the sample, this clone is medium-sized. The chain is built from TRBV9 and TRBJ2-2, with TRBD2 matching over 9 bases. After removal of 7 bases from V and 1 base from J, the junction contained 5 bases not matched to a gene. Germline lookup yields CDR1 SGDLS and CDR2 YYNGEE. The CDR3 runs 15 residues. DNA for the CDR3: TGTGCCAGCGGTCTAGCGGGAAGGAACACCGGGGAGCTGTTTTTT. It is translated as CASGLAGRNTGELFF.

The chain uses TRBV15 and TRBJ2-7; 7 nucleotides agree with TRBD2. This CDR3 contains 14 residues. V gave up 5 bases and J gave up 1 base; unmatched junction bases: 5. Germline values: CDR1 LNHNV, CDR2 YYDKDF (reference sequence). CDR3 amino acids: CATSLGGGSYEQYF. The CDR3 DNA follows: TGTGCCACCAGCCTGGGGGGAGGGTCCTACGAGCAGTACTTC.

This chain uses TRBV28 with TRBJ2-6; D ambiguous. The length of the CDR3 is 14 residues. Trimming left V 6 bases short and J 4 bases short, with 10 bases between. Germline V gene data show CDR1 as MDHEN and CDR2 as SYDVKM. CDR3 DNA sequence: TGTGCCAGCAGACACTCCTCCGGGGCCAACGTCCTGACTTTC. Protein sequence: CASRHSSGANVLTF.

The V call is TRBV9, the J call TRBJ2-1; perhaps D is TRBD1 or TRBD2 (6 bases each). Germline assignment: CDR1 SGDLS and CDR2 YYNGEE. V lost 3 bases and J 4 bases, leaving 14 bases between the germline ends. There are 15 residues in the CDR3. CDR3 sequence reads: CASSDAGQTYNEQFF. Here the CDR3 DNA reads TGTGCCAGCAGCGATGCGGGACAAACTTACAATGAGCAGTTCTTC.

V and J are TRBV5-6 and TRBJ2-7; 11 nucleotides line up with TRBD2. J gave up 2 bases and V 4 bases, and 8 bases lay outside the gene matches. This CDR3 is built from 16 residues. Germline V gene sequence: CDR1 SGHDT, CDR2 YYEEEE. As DNA, the CDR3 is TGTGCCAGCAGCGTAGCCGGGACTAGCGGTGCCTACGAGCAGTACTTC. It specifies CASSVAGTSGAYEQYF. The complete variable domain, with remaining parts taken from reference TRBV5-6 and TRBJ2-7, reads DAGVTQSPTHLIKTRGQQVTLRCSPKSGHDTVSWYQQALGQGPQFIFQYYEEEERQRGNFPDRFSGHQFPNYSSELNVNALLLGDSALYLCASSVAGTSGAYEQYFGPGTRLTVT.

The rearrangement links TRBV6-6 to TRBJ1-1, with D hard to call. Germline CDR1 MNHNY, CDR2 SVGAGI (reference sequence). The CDR3 runs to 14 residues. Trimming took 8 bases from V and 1 from J, leaving 14 bases between them. The CDR3 DNA reads as TGTGCCAGCTGTATCGGGTCTGGGAACACTGAAGCTTTCTTT. This codes for CASCIGSGNTEAFF.

With regard to this clone: Relative to the germline gene, one junction end is altered; a read error may explain this. The V and J genes are TRBV7-7 and TRBJ2-5; the D is unclear. The end of the DNA is better explained by TRBJ2-7, so the J call may be wrong. This CDR3 comprises 13 residues. Germline CDR1 SSHAT, CDR2 FNYEAQ (reference sequence). This chain's CDR3 is CASSFLRHYEQYF. The CDR3 DNA sequence: TGTGCTAGCAGCTTTCTGCGACACTACGAGCAGTACTTC.

This chain connects TRBV5-1 to TRBJ2-5; 7 positions agree with TRBD1. The end of the DNA aligns better with TRBJ2-7, so the J call may be wrong. CDR1 is SGHRS and CDR2 is YFSETQ in the germline V gene. This CDR3 spans 13 amino acids. The CDR3: CASRGTASYEQYF. The DNA for the CDR3 is TGCGCCAGCCGAGGGACAGCCTCCTACGAGCAGTACTTC.